Following are 16 T cell receptor beta chains from one sample sequenced in a study of T cell repertoires in cytomegalovirus infection. A single record per CDR3 protein comes from TCRdb applying MiXCR to the reads. The profile shows some 150,000 distinct CDR3 sequences, about 20% of them singletons. The sample taken for sequencing was PBMCs. The receptors originated from a human donor in good health (CMV status not recorded). Some clones in this sample may be carry-over from other donors' samples.

Ten or more counts support this clonotype. The CDR3 DNA reads TGTGCCAGCAGCTTAGCGCTGGGGGCTGGGGCCAACGTCCTGACTTTC. Translation: CASSLALGAGANVLTF. The rearrangement links TRBV7-8 to TRBJ2-6; D might be TRBD1 or TRBD2, each matching 5 bases. The CDR3 is 16 amino acids. Germline loops: CDR1 SGHVS, CDR2 FQNEAQ. V was clipped by 0 bases and J by 2 bases, with 8 bases between them.

The chain joins TRBV7-9 to TRBJ2-7; D is uncertain. The CDR3 is 14 amino acids. The germline V gene encodes CDR1 SEHNR and CDR2 FQNEAQ (reference sequence). Trimming took off 2 bases at V and 0 bases at J, with 8 bases between the two ends. The CDR3 bases are TGTGCCAGCAGCTTAAGTCTGTACTCCTACGAGCAGTACTTC. The encoded protein is CASSLSLYSYEQYF. Full variable domain (outside the CDR3, taken from reference TRBV7-9 and TRBJ2-7): DTGVSQNPRHKITKRGQNVTFRCDPISEHNRLYWYRQTLGQGPEFLTYFQNEAQLEKSRLLSDRFSAERPKGSFSTLEIQRTEQGDSAMYLCASSLSLYSYEQYFGPGTRLTVT.

This chain connects TRBV6-2 or TRBV6-3 to TRBJ2-3; 12 positions match TRBD2. Per germline, CDR1 MNHEY and CDR2 SVGEGT. The CDR3 extends over 17 amino acids. V lost 5 bases, J lost 4 bases, and 10 bases stayed unmatched. The CDR3 loop is CASSLLAGGPLADTQYF. The CDR3 DNA reads as TGTGCCAGCAGTCTCCTAGCGGGAGGGCCGTTGGCAGATACGCAGTATTTT.

The sample holds many counts of this clonotype. The chain joins TRBV7-3 to TRBJ2-1; D is possibly TRBD1 (6 bases). CDR3 size: 13 residues. Trimming shortened V by 5 bases and J by 9 bases, and 14 bases separated the two germline ends. The germline V gene encodes CDR1 SGHTA and CDR2 FQGTGA. The DNA of the CDR3 is TGTGCCAGCAGCCCAGACACACAGGGTGAGCAGTTCTTC. The encoded protein is CASSPDTQGEQFF.

This clonotype has a handful of counts. V gene TRBV30 combines with J gene TRBJ1-1; D unclear. This CDR3 has 14 residues. Germline V lookup: CDR1 GTSNPN, CDR2 SVGIG (reference sequence). Trimming removed 3 bases at V and 4 bases at J, with 15 bases between. The DNA of the CDR3 is TGTGCCTGGAGCAGAGGTCCTCAAGGCACTGAAGCTTTCTTT. Translated, it gives CAWSRGPQGTEAFF.

This clonotype was counted between two and nine times. J is TRBJ1-4 and V is TRBV7-9; 7 bases match TRBD1. Germline V CDR1 and CDR2: SEHNR, FQNEAQ (reference sequence). The CDR3 contains 14 residues. V lost 3 bases and J lost 5; bases outside the gene matches: 3. This CDR3 is CASSFTGENEKLFF. CDR3 bases: TGTGCCAGCAGCTTTACAGGGGAGAATGAAAAACTGTTTTTT.

This clonotype was seen a handful of times. The J gene is TRBJ2-4, the V gene TRBV20-1; 10 bases match TRBD2. This CDR3 spans 13 amino acids. V trimming: 6 bases; J trimming: 4 bases; junction bases outside the gene matches: 3. CDR1 and CDR2 from the germline V gene are DFQATT and SNEGSKA (reference sequence). CDR3 sequence: CSAGTSEKNIQYF. DNA of the CDR3: TGCAGTGCGGGGACTAGCGAAAAAAACATTCAGTACTTC.

This clonotype has a count of ten or more. V usage is TRBV7-2 and J usage is TRBJ2-2, with TRBD2 matching over 15 bases. Germline CDR1 reads SGHTA; CDR2 reads FQGNSA. This CDR3 region has 18 residues. J lost 1 base, V lost 5 bases, and 5 bases had no gene match. The CDR3 DNA reads TGTGCCAGCAGCCCGAGGACTAGCGGGGGGGTGAACACCGGGGAGCTGTTTTTT. Protein sequence: CASSPRTSGGVNTGELFF.

This clonotype was picked up many times. The rearrangement links TRBV6-1 to TRBJ2-5, with 7 bases identical to TRBD1. CDR1 is MNHNS, CDR2 SASEGT, per germline. This CDR3 has 15 amino acids. The V and J ends lost 8 bases and 4 bases, in that order; junction bases with no gene match: 13. The CDR3 is CASGSTGARGETQYF. Here the CDR3 DNA reads TGTGCCAGCGGATCCACAGGGGCGAGGGGAGAGACCCAGTACTTC.

The genes are TRBV28 and TRBJ2-3; 7 nucleotides match TRBD1. With 5 bases clipped from V and 2 bases from J, the junction kept 7 bases outside the gene matches. The CDR3 has 15 amino acids. CDR1 and CDR2 (germline): MDHEN, SYDVKM. CDR3 loop: CASSNKGQFTDTQYF. The CDR3 region has the DNA TGTGCCAGCAGTAACAAGGGACAGTTCACAGATACGCAGTATTTT. Filled out from reference TRBV28 and TRBJ2-3, the complete variable domain reads DVKVTQSSRYLVKRTGEKVFLECVQDMDHENMFWYRQDPGLGLRLIYFSYDVKMKEKGDIPEGYSVSREKKERFSLILESASTNQTSMYLCASSNKGQFTDTQYFGPGTRLTVL.

This clonotype has ten or more counts. The rearrangement joins TRBV7-2 to TRBJ2-4; TRBD2 matches at 9 bases. The CDR3 runs to 15 residues. Germline V gene sequence: CDR1 SGHTA, CDR2 FQGNSA. The J segment lost 9 bases and the V segment lost 2 bases, leaving 8 bases of the junction unmatched. DNA of the CDR3: TGTGCCAGCAGCTTACTCGGAGCGGGGGGTGGCATTCAGTACTTC. This encodes CASSLLGAGGGIQYF.

The V and J genes are TRBV19 and TRBJ2-3, with TRBD2 matching over 7 bases. With V trimmed by 10 bases and J by 3 bases, 7 bases remained unmatched. There are 13 residues in the CDR3. CDR1 is LNHDA and CDR2 is SQIVND in the germline V gene (reference sequence). Here the CDR3 reads CATNDGGTDTQYF. The DNA for the CDR3 is TGTGCCACCAATGACGGGGGGACAGATACGCAGTATTTT.

This clonotype was detected ten times or more. The genes are TRBV7-3 and TRBJ1-5; 9 nucleotides align to TRBD1. The CDR3 runs to 12 residues. V was pared by 5 bases and J by 7 bases, with 0 bases of the junction left unmatched. Germline CDR1 is SGHTA and CDR2 is FQGTGA. This CDR3 reads CASSTGGQPQHF. CDR3 DNA: TGTGCCAGCAGCACAGGGGGCCAGCCCCAGCATTTT. Full variable domain (rest looked up from reference TRBV7-3 and TRBJ1-5): GAGVSQTPSNKVTEKGKYVELRCDPISGHTALYWYRQSLGQGPEFLIYFQGTGAADDSGLPNDRFFAVRPEGSVSTLKIQRTERGDSAVYLCASSTGGQPQHFGDGTRLSIL.

The rearrangement joins TRBV28 to TRBJ2-4; D gene uncertain. Trimming stripped 7 bases from V and 4 bases from J, with 8 bases between. This CDR3 spans 12 amino acids. The germline gives CDR1 MDHEN, CDR2 SYDVKM. The CDR3 DNA reads TGTGCCAGCAAGACTCTAAAAAACATTCAGTACTTC. Its translation: CASKTLKNIQYF.

On this clonotype: Given the absence of the conserved phenylalanine or tryptophan at the CDR3 end, a read error is likely. The J gene is TRBJ2-2, the V gene TRBV6-8; D is uncertain. CDR1 is MNHGY, CDR2 SAAAGT, per germline. Trimming pared 2 bases from V and 6 bases from J, leaving 4 bases between. The CDR3 runs 12 residues. The DNA of the CDR3 is TGTGCCAGCAGTTACAGCCCCGGGGAGCTGTTTTCT. Amino acid sequence: CASSYSPGELFS.

The chain recombines TRBV27 with TRBJ2-1; TRBD2 matches 7 bases. Germline loops: CDR1 MNHEY, CDR2 SMNVEV (reference sequence). With V trimmed by 10 bases and J by 6 bases, 18 bases remained unmatched. The CDR3 covers 16 residues. The CDR3 sequence is CAISPPRSGIPNEQFF. For the CDR3, the DNA is TGTGCCATTAGCCCTCCGAGAAGCGGGATCCCCAATGAGCAGTTCTTC.